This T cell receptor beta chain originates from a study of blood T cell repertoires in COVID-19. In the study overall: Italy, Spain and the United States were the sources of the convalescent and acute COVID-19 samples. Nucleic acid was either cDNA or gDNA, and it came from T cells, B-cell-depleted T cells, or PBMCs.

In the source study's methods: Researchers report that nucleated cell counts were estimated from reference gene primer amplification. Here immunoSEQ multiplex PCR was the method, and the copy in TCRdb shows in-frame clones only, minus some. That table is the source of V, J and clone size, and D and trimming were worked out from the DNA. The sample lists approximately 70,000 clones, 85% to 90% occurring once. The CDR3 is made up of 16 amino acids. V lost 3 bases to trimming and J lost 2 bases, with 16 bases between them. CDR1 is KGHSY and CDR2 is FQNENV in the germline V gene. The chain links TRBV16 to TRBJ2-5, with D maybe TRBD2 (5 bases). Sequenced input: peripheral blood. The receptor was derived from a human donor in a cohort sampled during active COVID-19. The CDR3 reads CASSHPSGGWQETQYF. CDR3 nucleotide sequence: TGTGCCAGCAGCCACCCCTCCGGCGGGTGGCAAGAGACCCAGTACTTC.